The 26 T cell receptor beta chains below come from one sample, sequenced in a study of beta chain features in type 1 diabetes. Expressed TCRB transcripts were sequenced because the isolated RNA had all been reverse transcribed beforehand. Sequencing was performed with immunoSEQ multiplex PCR; in TCRdb, only in-frame clones are kept and a portion is missing. Of under 450,000 clones in the sample, more than 12% are singletons; the top ten hold 0.019%. Sequencing used naive CD4+ T cells from blood. The source of these receptors is a woman aged 18-30 years in good health.

V gene TRBV29-1 combines with J gene TRBJ2-7, with 8 bases aligning to TRBD1. The V gene end was trimmed by 4 bases and the J gene end by 3 bases; junction bases not matched to a gene: 2. CDR1 and CDR2 (germline): SQVTM, ANQGSEA. This CDR3 contains 12 residues. The CDR3 loop is CSVVQGDYEQYF. The CDR3 DNA follows: TGCAGCGTTGTACAGGGGGACTACGAGCAGTACTTC.

A few counts support this clone. The chain couples TRBV6-5 to TRBJ2-1; D uncertain. The CDR3 is made up of 13 amino acids. The ends were cut back, 6 bases at V and 4 bases at J, with 10 bases in the middle. Germline V gene data show CDR1 as MNHEY and CDR2 as SVGAGI. CDR3: CASRSDWYNEQFF. DNA for the CDR3: TGTGCCAGCAGGAGTGACTGGTACAATGAGCAGTTCTTC.

This clone turned up a few times. The chain employs TRBV5-1 and TRBJ2-7; tentatively, D is TRBD1 (5 bases). The V gene lost 0 bases and the J gene lost 6 bases, with 10 bases spanning the gap. The CDR3 extends over 13 amino acids. Germline CDR1 SGHRS, CDR2 YFSETQ. Here the CDR3 reads CASSLVAGREQYF. CDR3 nucleotide sequence: TGCGCCAGCAGCTTGGTGGCAGGGCGCGAGCAGTACTTC.

The rearrangement joins TRBV7-9 to TRBJ2-1; D is unresolved. V gave up 1 base and J gave up 0 bases, with 7 bases separating them. The CDR3 runs 15 residues. Germline V lookup: CDR1 SEHNR, CDR2 FQNEAQ (reference sequence). The CDR3 DNA reads as TGTGCCAGCAGCTTAGAATGGAGCTCCTACAATGAGCAGTTCTTC. This sequence encodes CASSLEWSSYNEQFF. Full variable domain (outside the CDR3, taken from reference TRBV7-9 and TRBJ2-1): DTGVSQNPRHKITKRGQNVTFRCDPISEHNRLYWYRQTLGQGPEFLTYFQNEAQLEKSRLLSDRFSAERPKGSFSTLEIQRTEQGDSAMYLCASSLEWSSYNEQFFGPGTRLTVL.

The gene calls are TRBV5-1 and TRBJ2-7; no clear D gene. Trimming pared 4 bases from V and 4 bases from J, leaving 9 bases between. Germline V gene lookup returns CDR1 SGHRS and CDR2 YFSETQ. The CDR3 spans 12 residues. CDR3 loop: CASSDYYYEQYF. The CDR3 region has the DNA TGCGCCAGCAGCGATTACTATTACGAGCAGTACTTC.

The chain joins TRBV5-1 to TRBJ2-1, with a tentative D call TRBD2 (5 bases). The V and J ends lost 4 bases and 2 bases respectively, with 13 bases between them. The CDR3 has 15 amino acids. Germline assignment: CDR1 SGHRS and CDR2 YFSETQ. For the CDR3, the DNA is TGCGCCAGCAGCCCGGTTGGTAGCGCCTACAATGAGCAGTTCTTC. This codes for CASSPVGSAYNEQFF.

The rearrangement joins TRBV5-4 to TRBJ2-1, with TRBD2 matching 7 bases. This CDR3 contains 15 residues. From germline, CDR1 is SGHNT and CDR2 YYREEE (reference sequence). Unmatched junction bases numbered 9, after V lost 0 bases and J lost 9 bases. CDR3 loop: CASSLDVMGGSEQFF. CDR3 nucleotides: TGTGCCAGCAGCTTGGATGTTATGGGGGGGAGTGAGCAGTTCTTC.

V usage is TRBV4-2 and J usage is TRBJ2-3; 10 bases line up with TRBD2. V lost 3 bases, J lost 11 bases, and 11 bases stayed unmatched. In germline, CDR1 is LGHNA, CDR2 YNFKEQ. The CDR3 is made up of 15 amino acids. The DNA for the CDR3 is TGTGCCAGCAGCCACGGAACTTCTAGCGGGAGATTGCAGTATTTT. It encodes CASSHGTSSGRLQYF.

The V gene is TRBV7-9, the J gene TRBJ2-6; TRBD1 might be the D (6 bases). Trimming shortened V by 2 bases and J by 4 bases, and 12 bases separated the two germline ends. CDR3 size: 16 residues. Looked up from germline, CDR1 is SEHNR and CDR2 is FQNEAQ (reference sequence). This chain's CDR3 is CASSLTGGGGANVLTF. CDR3 DNA sequence: TGTGCCAGCAGCTTAACTGGGGGCGGAGGGGCCAACGTCCTGACTTTC.

This chain uses TRBV29-1 with TRBJ2-7, with D unresolved. Germline V CDR1 and CDR2: SQVTM, ANQGSEA. The CDR3 loop spans 12 amino acids. V gave up 2 bases and J gave up 3 bases, with 8 bases separating them. CDR3 nucleotide sequence: TGCAGCGTTGAATCCCCCCTCTACGAGCAGTACTTC. Its translation: CSVESPLYEQYF.

The V gene is TRBV5-6, the J gene TRBJ1-2, with D maybe TRBD1 (6 bases). V was shortened by 0 bases and J by 1 base, with 16 bases between the two germline ends. Germline CDR1 and CDR2: SGHDT and YYEEEE. The CDR3 length is 17 residues. The CDR3 spells CASSLELGHPFNYGYTF. The CDR3 nucleotides are TGTGCCAGCAGCTTGGAACTGGGACACCCCTTTAACTATGGCTACACCTTC.

This clone was detected only a few times. This chain connects TRBV30 to TRBJ2-1; 8 bases align to TRBD2. CDR3 size: 14 residues. Germline loops: CDR1 GTSNPN, CDR2 SVGIG (reference sequence). V trimming: 7 bases; J trimming: 3 bases; junction bases outside the gene matches: 8. In nucleotides, the CDR3 is TGTGCCTCCCAGCGGGAGCCCCACTACAATGAGCAGTTCTTC. Residues: CASQREPHYNEQFF.

The chain uses TRBV28 and TRBJ2-2; 7 nucleotides line up with TRBD1. The V gene's germline CDR1 is MDHEN and CDR2 SYDVKM. The CDR3 has 15 amino acids. Trimming cost V 5 bases and J 1 base; bases outside gene matches: 4. CDR3 loop: CASSPGQQNTGELFF. The DNA of the CDR3 is TGTGCCAGCAGTCCGGGACAGCAGAACACCGGGGAGCTGTTTTTT.

This clone was detected only a few times. V usage is TRBV2 and J usage is TRBJ1-5; D unresolved. The V and J ends lost 3 bases and 0 bases respectively, with 3 bases between them. Germline loops: CDR1 SNHLY, CDR2 FYNNEI. This CDR3 has 13 amino acids. This CDR3 is CASSDNSNQPQHF. Here the CDR3 DNA reads TGTGCCAGCAGTGATAATAGCAATCAGCCCCAGCATTTT.

This clone has more than one count but fewer than ten. CDR3 sequence (DNA): TGTGCCAGCAGCGTAGAGGGGGCAACCAAAAACATTCAGTACTTC. It yields the protein CASSVEGATKNIQYF. The chain links TRBV9 to TRBJ2-4; 7 bases line up with TRBD1. CDR3 length: 15 amino acids. CDR1 and CDR2 from the germline V gene are SGDLS and YYNGEE. Trimming at V came to 0 bases and at J to 2 bases, leaving 2 bases not matched to a gene.

This clone occurred a few times. The V gene is TRBV28, the J gene TRBJ2-7; 16 bases are shared with TRBD2. The CDR3 sequence is 16 residues long. The J segment lost 7 bases and the V segment lost 5 bases, leaving 8 bases of the junction unmatched. CDR1 MDHEN and CDR2 SYDVKM come from the germline V gene. CDR3 coding DNA: TGTGCCAGCAGTCCGCCGGGACTAGCGGGAGGGCGGGAGCAGTACTTC. Amino acid sequence: CASSPPGLAGGREQYF.

V is TRBV27 and J is TRBJ2-1; 15 nucleotides agree with TRBD2. In germline, CDR1 is MNHEY, CDR2 SMNVEV (reference sequence). This CDR3 is built from 19 residues. Trimming cost V 5 bases and J 8 bases; bases outside gene matches: 16. The CDR3 sequence: CASSGRRPRTSGRADEQFF. CDR3 nucleotides: TGTGCCAGCAGTGGACGGCGCCCTCGGACTAGCGGGAGGGCAGATGAGCAGTTCTTC.

This clone has just a few counts. This chain joins TRBV7-3 and TRBJ2-1, with 10 bases lining up with TRBD2. The CDR3 totals 15 residues. CDR1 SGHTA and CDR2 FQGTGA come from the germline V gene. Trimming at V came to 6 bases and at J to 7 bases, leaving 9 bases not matched to a gene. The CDR3 reads CASRHLAGAENEQFF. In DNA, the CDR3 is TGTGCCAGCAGACACCTAGCGGGAGCGGAAAATGAGCAGTTCTTC.

This clone was counted a few times. The rearrangement joins TRBV2 to TRBJ2-3; TRBD2 is a possible D gene (6 bases). The CDR3 consists of 14 residues. Germline CDR1 and CDR2: SNHLY and FYNNEI. The V end was cut by 8 bases, the J end by 3 bases, with 15 bases between. The CDR3 region has the DNA TGTGCCAGCGTTCCGGGAGTGCGGACAGATACGCAGTATTTT. It encodes CASVPGVRTDTQYF.

This chain joins TRBV7-2 and TRBJ1-2; tentatively, D is TRBD1 (6 bases). Trimming cost V 5 bases and J 8 bases, with 15 bases left between them. The CDR3 runs to 13 residues. CDR1 SGHTA and CDR2 FQGNSA come from the germline V gene. The CDR3: CASSPQGSGGYTF. DNA of the CDR3: TGTGCCAGCAGCCCCCAGGGGAGTGGAGGCTACACCTTC.

CDR3 DNA sequence: TGTGCCTGTACCCATCGGGACGGGGGGAATGAGCAGTTCTTC. This gives the protein CACTHRDGGNEQFF. The V call is TRBV30, the J call TRBJ2-1; 7 bases line up with TRBD2. Germline V lookup: CDR1 GTSNPN, CDR2 SVGIG (reference sequence). The V gene end was trimmed by 6 bases and the J gene end by 7 bases; junction bases not matched to a gene: 12. There are 14 residues in the CDR3.

The chain has TRBV4-3 and TRBJ2-7; D unclear. V shed 0 bases and J shed 2 bases, with 11 bases lying between them. The CDR3 runs to 15 residues. Germline assignment: CDR1 LGHNA and CDR2 YSLEER. In DNA form, the CDR3 reads TGCGCCAGCAGCCAAGATACTGCTTTCGCCTACGAGCAGTACTTC. It specifies CASSQDTAFAYEQYF.

The CDR3 sequence is CASSQDLVAGEQYF. In DNA form, the CDR3 reads TGTGCCAGCAGCCAAGATCTTGTTGCGGGAGAGCAGTACTTC. The chain joins TRBV14 to TRBJ2-7; D is possibly TRBD2 (6 bases). CDR1 is SGHDN and CDR2 is FVKESK in the germline V gene. There are 14 residues in the CDR3. Trimming shortened V by 0 bases and J by 7 bases, and 13 bases separated the two germline ends.

The chain joins TRBV7-9 to TRBJ1-1; D may be TRBD1 (6 bases). The CDR3 length is 14 residues. Trimming took 6 bases from V and 3 from J, leaving 14 bases between them. CDR1 is SEHNR and CDR2 is FQNEAQ in the germline V gene (reference sequence). CDR3 nucleotides: TGTGCCAGCAGAGATAGCGGGGGCGACACTGAAGCTTTCTTT. This gives the protein CASRDSGGDTEAFF.

This clone was observed a few times. The chain recombines TRBV29-1 with TRBJ2-3; a possible D gene is TRBD2 (6 bases). The CDR3 extends over 12 amino acids. V lost 4 bases, J lost 1 base, and 6 bases lay in between. Germline CDR1 SQVTM, CDR2 ANQGSEA. CDR3 amino acids: CSVGRGTDTQYF. The CDR3 DNA reads as TGCAGCGTTGGGAGGGGCACAGATACGCAGTATTTT.

This clone was seen more than once but under ten times. J is TRBJ1-2 and V is TRBV7-9, with 10 bases identical to TRBD1. Germline V lookup: CDR1 SEHNR, CDR2 FQNEAQ (reference sequence). Losses at the gene ends were 5 bases for V and 7 bases for J; bases not matched to a gene: 10. The CDR3 spans 15 residues. DNA of the CDR3: TGTGCCAGCAGCCAACGAGACAGGGGGCAAAGTGGCTACACCTTC. Amino acid sequence: CASSQRDRGQSGYTF. The full variable domain, with the rest looked up from reference TRBV7-9 and TRBJ1-2, is DTGVSQNPRHKITKRGQNVTFRCDPISEHNRLYWYRQTLGQGPEFLTYFQNEAQLEKSRLLSDRFSAERPKGSFSTLEIQRTEQGDSAMYLCASSQRDRGQSGYTFGSGTRLTVV.